This T cell receptor (beta chain) was obtained from a study of T cell responses to AZD1222 COVID-19 vaccine. Regarding the study as a whole: The study found vaccine-associated CD4 TCRs spanning spike, dominant at 160-218 and 743-854. Scientists sampled the repertoires only once the peak T cell response had passed. Rises in breadth and depth of Spike-specific TCRs came after two AZD1222 doses.

Of note for this clone: The antigen remains undetermined.

V was clipped by 1 base and J by 4 bases, with 25 bases between them. Germline assignment: CDR1 SGHDT and CDR2 YYEEEE. This CDR3 is 19 amino acids long. Generated by immunoSEQ multiplex PCR, the TCRdb table keeps only in-frame clones and is missing some. The sample includes 75,000 to 95,000 clones, around 88% seen only once; the top ten take about 9.1%. The sample in question was peripheral blood, obtained 28 days after the second dose of the MenACWY control vaccine. The rearrangement joins TRBV5-6 to TRBJ2-3; no clear D. The clonotype was recovered from an adult who received the MenACWY meningococcal vaccine as a control. The CDR3 DNA reads TGTGCCAGCAGCTTGAGTATATCTCTCTCCATGTCCCTCTCAGATACGCAGTATTTT. It is translated as CASSLSISLSMSLSDTQYF. The full variable domain, rest sourced from reference TRBV5-6 and TRBJ2-3, is DAGVTQSPTHLIKTRGQQVTLRCSPKSGHDTVSWYQQALGQGPQFIFQYYEEEERQRGNFPDRFSGHQFPNYSSELNVNALLLGDSALYLCASSLSISLSMSLSDTQYFGPGTRLTVL.